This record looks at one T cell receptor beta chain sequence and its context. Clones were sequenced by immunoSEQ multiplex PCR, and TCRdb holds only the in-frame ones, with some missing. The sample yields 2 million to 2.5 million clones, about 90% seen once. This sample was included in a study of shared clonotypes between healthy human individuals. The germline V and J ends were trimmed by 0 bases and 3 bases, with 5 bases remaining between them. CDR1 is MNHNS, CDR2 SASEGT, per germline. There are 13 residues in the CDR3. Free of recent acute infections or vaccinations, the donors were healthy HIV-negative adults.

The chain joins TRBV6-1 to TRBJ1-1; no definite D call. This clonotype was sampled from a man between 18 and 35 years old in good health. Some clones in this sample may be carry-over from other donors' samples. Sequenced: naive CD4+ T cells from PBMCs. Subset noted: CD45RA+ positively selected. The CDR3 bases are TGTGCCAGCAGTGAAGCCCTCTACACTGAAGCTTTCTTT. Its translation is CASSEALYTEAFF.